This section outlines one T cell receptor beta chain sequence together with its context. These data come from a study of T cell changes during pregnancy in multiple sclerosis. The V end was cut by 0 bases, the J end by 9 bases, with 10 bases between. Germline assignment: CDR1 SGDLS and CDR2 YYNGEE. This CDR3 is 13 amino acids long. Method: immunoSEQ multiplex PCR; TCRdb's copy keeps in-frame clones and lacks some. The table lists tens of thousands of clones, about 92% of them singletons. The receptor's source is a female donor with multiple sclerosis, enrolled in a pregnancy study. The material sequenced was peripheral blood, taken before pregnancy. The chain employs TRBV9 and TRBJ2-1, with TRBD2 as a possible D gene (6 bases). CDR3 DNA sequence: TGTGCCAGCAGCGTAGGCGGGGCGACTGAGCAGTTCTTC. As protein: CASSVGGATEQFF.